The rows below give T cell receptor beta chains drawn from one sample of a study of CD8 T cells in ankylosing spondylitis. TCRdb used MiXCR to reprocess the 5' RACE reads, holding one entry per CDR3 protein. The data hold over 130,000 distinct CDR3 sequences, with around two fifths observed a single time. Source material: synovial fluid, either unsorted or a sorted T cell fraction (not recorded which). These receptors were taken from a male donor with ankylosing spondylitis. Both conserved end residues are part of each CDR3. The D gene is left open where the match is weak. Clone sizes are given selectively: once, few, many, or a class where the clone is expanded.

cdr3_nt cdr3_aa d_call j_call clone_size v_call
TGTGCCAGCAGCCATGGCAGCGGGAGGGCCCGATCAGATACGCAGTATTTT CASSHGSGRARSDTQYF TRBD2 TRBJ2-3 . TRBV3-1
TGTGCCATCCAGGGGGAGGACTATGGCTACACCTTC CAIQGEDYGYTF TRBD1 TRBJ1-2 . TRBV10-3
TGTGCCAGCAGCTTAGAGAGGAGGCTGGGTCTAGCGGGAATCTCCTACAATGAGCAGTTCTTC CASSLERRLGLAGISYNEQFF TRBD2 TRBJ2-1 . TRBV11-1
TGTGCCAGTTCTACCTGGATCCATAAGAGGTCCTACAATGAGCAGTTCTTC CASSTWIHKRSYNEQFF . TRBJ2-1 . TRBV6-1
TGTGCCAGCAGTTACTCGAGTGACAGGCCCCCAGATACGCAGTATTTT CASSYSSDRPPDTQYF . TRBJ2-3 . TRBV6-5
TGTGCCAGCACCACCACAGCCGGGACAGGGATCAGCGTGCAGTACTTC CASTTTAGTGISVQYF TRBD1 TRBJ2-7 . TRBV13
TGTGCCAGCAGACCTCGGACAGGCCAGGGGGGAAACACCATATATTTT CASRPRTGQGGNTIYF TRBD1 TRBJ1-3 few TRBV12-3/TRBV12-4
TGTGCCAGCAGCTTAGAACCCAGGGCCGAGCAGTACTTC CASSLEPRAEQYF . TRBJ2-7 few TRBV7-8
TGTGCCAGCAGCCAAGATAGTTTAGGTAAAATTAGCAATCAGCCCCAGCATTTT CASSQDSLGKISNQPQHF . TRBJ1-5 many TRBV3-1
TGCAGTGCTAGAGATGAGCCGGAATTCTACGAGCAGTACTTC CSARDEPEFYEQYF . TRBJ2-7 once TRBV20-1
TGTGCCAGCAGACAAGACAGGGTTAATCAGCCCCAGCATTTT CASRQDRVNQPQHF TRBD1 TRBJ1-5 . TRBV6-1
TGCAGTGCAAGAGCGGGAGGAGGCAAAGAGACCCAGTACTTC CSARAGGGKETQYF TRBD2 TRBJ2-5 . TRBV20-1
TGTGCCAGCAGCTTAGATTCGAGGTTAGCGGCGAGCTCCTACAATGAGCAGTTCTTC CASSLDSRLAASSYNEQFF . TRBJ2-1 . TRBV11-2
TGTGCCAGCAGTGAGAGGCAGGGGATATACCAGCCCCAGCATTTT CASSERQGIYQPQHF . TRBJ1-5 . TRBV2
TGTGCCAGCAGCTTAGTCGTCACGACCAGGGATACCGGGGAGCTGTTTTTT CASSLVVTTRDTGELFF . TRBJ2-2 . TRBV7-6
TGTGCCACCAGCAGGGGCGGGACAGGGCTGAACACTGAAGCTTTCTTT CATSRGGTGLNTEAFF TRBD1 TRBJ1-1 many TRBV15
TGTGCCACCAGCAGAGATCGGGGGCGCGGGGCTTTCTTT CATSRDRGRGAFF . TRBJ1-1 . TRBV15
TGTGCCAGCAGTTTCTTTGGTCAGCACACAGATACGCAGTATTTT CASSFFGQHTDTQYF . TRBJ2-3 few TRBV12-3/TRBV12-4
TGTGCCAGCAGTATTCCGGGACTAGCGGCTAAAGAGACCCAGTACTTC CASSIPGLAAKETQYF TRBD2 TRBJ2-5 . TRBV6-1
TGCGCCAGCAGCCCTTGGACAGGCTCCTACGAGCAGTACTTC CASSPWTGSYEQYF TRBD1 TRBJ2-7 few TRBV4-1
TGCGCCAGCAGCCATGGGCCCAGCAGGGTCCCGGGACAGGGGTTCGTCATTCAGTACTTC CASSHGPSRVPGQGFVIQYF TRBD1 TRBJ2-4 . TRBV4-1
TGTGCCAGCACAGACACGGGCTCCTACAATGAGCAGTTCTTC CASTDTGSYNEQFF . TRBJ2-1 . TRBV27
TGTGCCAGCAGCTTGGCACTAGCCTCGCGCCAAGAGACCCAGTACTTC CASSLALASRQETQYF . TRBJ2-5 few TRBV13
TGTGCCAGCAGTTTATCTAGTAGCGGGGGGGCCGGAGGGGAGCTGTTTTTT CASSLSSSGGAGGELFF TRBD2 TRBJ2-2 few TRBV27
TGCAGTGCTAGAGGACCGACGGGGAGGAGCTCCTACGAGCAGTACTTC CSARGPTGRSSYEQYF . TRBJ2-7 many TRBV20-1
TGTGCCAGCCATTACCCGGGGGCCTACGAGCAGTACTTC CASHYPGAYEQYF . TRBJ2-7 few TRBV7-8
TGTGCCAGCAGCCAATATATGTACAGTTACACTGAAGCTTTCTTT CASSQYMYSYTEAFF . TRBJ1-1 many TRBV16
TGCAGTGCCAGACTTAGCGGGGTCGAGTGGGGCGAGCAGTACTTC CSARLSGVEWGEQYF TRBD2 TRBJ2-7 . TRBV20-1
TGCGCCAGCAGCACAGCGGGGGGCCTCTTCTACGAGCAGTACTTC CASSTAGGLFYEQYF TRBD2 TRBJ2-7 . TRBV5-1
TGTGCCAGCAGCGAGGGACAGGGACTCCCTTATGGCTACACCTTC CASSEGQGLPYGYTF TRBD1 TRBJ1-2 . TRBV7-2
TGTGCCAGCAGCCTTAAGCGGGGGGCTCAAGGTTATACGCAGTATTTT CASSLKRGAQGYTQYF TRBD2 TRBJ2-3 . TRBV12-3/TRBV12-4
TGTGCCTGGAGTGTAGTCGGGACAACCTACGAGCAGTACTTC CAWSVVGTTYEQYF . TRBJ2-7 . TRBV30
TGCGCCAGCAGAACTACAGACTGGGGCGAAAAACTGTTTTTT CASRTTDWGEKLFF . TRBJ1-4 few TRBV5-1
TGTGCCAGCAGCGACGGGACTAGCGGGAGCAATGAGCAGTCCTTC CASSDGTSGSNEQSF TRBD2 TRBJ2-1 . TRBV6-4
TGTGCCAGCAGCCAAGATGAGGCTAGCGGGAGATACAATGAGCAGTTCTTC CASSQDEASGRYNEQFF TRBD2 TRBJ2-1 few TRBV14
TGTGCCAGCAGCCTCCTGAGTGAGCAGTTCTTC CASSLLSEQFF . TRBJ2-1 few TRBV9
TGTGCCAGTAATCTGGACTATCTCACCGGGGAGCTGTTTTTT CASNLDYLTGELFF . TRBJ2-2 . TRBV19
TGTGCCAGCAGTGATTCGGCCGGGCCTCAGCCCCAGCATTTT CASSDSAGPQPQHF . TRBJ1-5 few TRBV6-4
TGTGCCAGCAGCCATACAGGTCAGGAATCCACCGGGGAGCTGTTTTTT CASSHTGQESTGELFF . TRBJ2-2 . TRBV3-1
TGCGCCAGCAGCCAAGATGGGAGCCACCGACGGACCCAGTACTTC CASSQDGSHRRTQYF . TRBJ2-5 . TRBV4-3
TGTGCCAGCAGCCCCAGGGGGCGAGATACCGGGGAGCTGTTTTTT CASSPRGRDTGELFF TRBD1 TRBJ2-2 . TRBV28
TGTGCCAGCAGTTTTTTAACGGGATGGGGAGATACGCAGTATTTT CASSFLTGWGDTQYF . TRBJ2-3 . TRBV28
TGTGCCAGCAGCAACACAGGGACTAGCAGAGAGCGCCTTCCTAGCACAGATACGCAGTATTTT CASSNTGTSRERLPSTDTQYF TRBD2 TRBJ2-3 . TRBV11-2
TGTGCCAGCAGCGTAGCAGGTCCAAGCGGGAGGGACTCCTACAATGAGCAGTTCTTC CASSVAGPSGRDSYNEQFF TRBD2 TRBJ2-1 . TRBV9
TGCGCCAGCAGCCCCCGGGAGGGGGACCCCTATGGCTACACCTTC CASSPREGDPYGYTF . TRBJ1-2 . TRBV4-1